This T cell receptor (beta chain) derives from a study of blood T cell repertoires in COVID-19. Exposed study participants had met a COVID-19 case within 2 weeks before entry. As processed by the authors: How many nucleated cells were present was estimated from reference gene primer amplification. Data came from immunoSEQ multiplex PCR; TCRdb stores just in-frame clones and leaves some out. V and J calls and clone size are those listed in that table; D and trimming were worked out from the DNA. The sample yields about 220,000 clones, nearly 90% seen once. Sequenced input: PBMCs or T cells enriched from blood (not recorded which). This clonotype was obtained from a man aged 25 to 45 who had been exposed to COVID-19.

In nucleotides, the CDR3 is TGTGCCATCGCCCGACTAGCGGGGGGGAATGAGCAGTTCTTC. Translated, it gives CAIARLAGGNEQFF. This sequence joins TRBV10-3 and TRBJ2-1; the match to TRBD2 covers 14 bases. The CDR3 contains 14 residues. Germline CDR1 is ENHRY and CDR2 is SYGVKD. Trimming took 8 bases from V and 7 from J; bases not matched to a gene: 4.